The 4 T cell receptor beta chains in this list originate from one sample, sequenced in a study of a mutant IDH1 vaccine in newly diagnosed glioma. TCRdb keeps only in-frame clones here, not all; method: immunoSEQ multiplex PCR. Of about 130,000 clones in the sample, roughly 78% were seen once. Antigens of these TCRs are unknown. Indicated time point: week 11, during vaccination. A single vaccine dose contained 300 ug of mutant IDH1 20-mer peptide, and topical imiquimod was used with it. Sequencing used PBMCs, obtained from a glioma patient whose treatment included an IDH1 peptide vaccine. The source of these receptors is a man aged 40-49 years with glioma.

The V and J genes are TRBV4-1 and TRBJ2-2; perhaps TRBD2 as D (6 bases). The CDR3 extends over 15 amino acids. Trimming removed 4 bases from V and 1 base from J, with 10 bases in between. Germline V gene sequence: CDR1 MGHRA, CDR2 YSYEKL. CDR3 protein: CASSPGTRNTGELFF. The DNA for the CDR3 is TGCGCCAGCAGCCCCGGGACTCGGAACACCGGGGAGCTGTTTTTT.

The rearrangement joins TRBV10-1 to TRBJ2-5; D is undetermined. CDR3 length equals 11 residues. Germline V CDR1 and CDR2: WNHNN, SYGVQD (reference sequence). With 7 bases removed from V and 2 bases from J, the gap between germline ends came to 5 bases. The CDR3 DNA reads TGCGCCAGCAAGGGTCAAGAGACCCAGTACTTC. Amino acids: CASKGQETQYF.

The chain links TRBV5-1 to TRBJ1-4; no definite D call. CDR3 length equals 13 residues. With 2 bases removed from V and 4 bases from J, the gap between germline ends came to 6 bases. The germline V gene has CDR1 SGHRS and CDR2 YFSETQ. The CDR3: CASSLMDNEKLFF. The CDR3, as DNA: TGCGCCAGCAGCTTAATGGATAATGAAAAACTGTTTTTT.

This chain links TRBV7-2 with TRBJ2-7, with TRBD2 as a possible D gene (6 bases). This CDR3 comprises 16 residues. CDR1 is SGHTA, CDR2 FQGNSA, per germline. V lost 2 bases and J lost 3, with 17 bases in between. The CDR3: CASSLMGVPGSYEQYF. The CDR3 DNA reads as TGTGCCAGCAGCTTAATGGGGGTCCCCGGGAGCTACGAGCAGTACTTC.